Below, one T cell receptor (beta chain) is given with its context. The data belong to a study of T cell changes during pregnancy in multiple sclerosis. Method: immunoSEQ multiplex PCR; TCRdb's copy keeps in-frame clones and lacks some. The sample has under 100,000 clones, about 94% seen once. The CDR3 totals 12 residues. The V segment lost 2 bases and the J segment 9 bases; nucleotides outside the gene matches: 0. Germline V gene sequence: CDR1 MNHNY, CDR2 SVGAGI (reference sequence). This clonotype was sampled from a female donor with multiple sclerosis, enrolled in a pregnancy study. The chain recombines TRBV6-6 with TRBJ1-5, with 8 positions matching TRBD1. Sequenced here: peripheral blood, sampled in the third trimester of pregnancy. The CDR3 sequence: CASSYGQGPQHF. The CDR3 bases are TGTGCCAGCAGTTACGGACAGGGGCCCCAGCATTTT.